Below, one TCR beta chain is given with its context. Germline-derived CDR1 and CDR2 are SGHRS and YFSETQ. The V gene end was trimmed by 0 bases and the J gene end by 2 bases; junction bases not matched to a gene: 5. The CDR3 sequence is 17 residues long. This record comes from a study of blood T cell repertoires in COVID-19. Whole-study context: Nucleic acid was either cDNA or gDNA, and it came from T cells, B-cell-depleted T cells, or PBMCs.

Per the authors' pipeline: Researchers report that nucleated cell counts were estimated from reference gene primer amplification. Sequencing used immunoSEQ multiplex PCR; TCRdb keeps in-frame clones, though not all of them. The D gene and trimming were derived from the DNA, and the V and J assignments and clone size from that table. The table lists 200,000 to 300,000 clones, around nine tenths of them singletons. J is TRBJ2-1 and V is TRBV5-1, with 10 bases lining up with TRBD2. Sequenced: peripheral blood. The TCR originated in a woman between 35 and 50 years old who had recovered from COVID-19. The CDR3 nucleotides are TGCGCCAGCAGCTTGGGCAGCGGGAGGGCGGCCTACAATGAGCAGTTCTTC. Translation: CASSLGSGRAAYNEQFF.